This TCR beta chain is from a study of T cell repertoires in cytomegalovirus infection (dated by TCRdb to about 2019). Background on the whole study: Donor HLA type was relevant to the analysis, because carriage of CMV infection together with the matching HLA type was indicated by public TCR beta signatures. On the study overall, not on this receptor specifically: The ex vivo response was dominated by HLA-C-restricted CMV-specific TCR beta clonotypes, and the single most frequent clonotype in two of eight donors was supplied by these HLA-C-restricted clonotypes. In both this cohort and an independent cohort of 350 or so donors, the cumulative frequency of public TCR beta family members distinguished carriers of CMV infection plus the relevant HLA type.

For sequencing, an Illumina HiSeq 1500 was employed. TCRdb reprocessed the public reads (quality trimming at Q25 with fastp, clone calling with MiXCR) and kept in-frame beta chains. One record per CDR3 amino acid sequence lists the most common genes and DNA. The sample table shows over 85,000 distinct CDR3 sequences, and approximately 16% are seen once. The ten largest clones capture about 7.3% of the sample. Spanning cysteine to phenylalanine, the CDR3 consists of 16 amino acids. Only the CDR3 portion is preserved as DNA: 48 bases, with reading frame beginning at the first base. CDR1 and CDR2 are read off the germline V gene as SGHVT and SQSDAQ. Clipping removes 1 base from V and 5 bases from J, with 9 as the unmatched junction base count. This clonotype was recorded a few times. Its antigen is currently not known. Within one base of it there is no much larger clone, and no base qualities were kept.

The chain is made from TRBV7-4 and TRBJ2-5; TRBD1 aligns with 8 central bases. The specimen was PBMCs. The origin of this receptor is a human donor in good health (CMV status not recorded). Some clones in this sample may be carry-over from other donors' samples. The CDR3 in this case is CASSLGQGAGEETQYF. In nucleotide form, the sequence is TGTGCCAGCAGCTTAGGGCAGGGGGCCGGTGAGGAGACCCAGTACTTC.